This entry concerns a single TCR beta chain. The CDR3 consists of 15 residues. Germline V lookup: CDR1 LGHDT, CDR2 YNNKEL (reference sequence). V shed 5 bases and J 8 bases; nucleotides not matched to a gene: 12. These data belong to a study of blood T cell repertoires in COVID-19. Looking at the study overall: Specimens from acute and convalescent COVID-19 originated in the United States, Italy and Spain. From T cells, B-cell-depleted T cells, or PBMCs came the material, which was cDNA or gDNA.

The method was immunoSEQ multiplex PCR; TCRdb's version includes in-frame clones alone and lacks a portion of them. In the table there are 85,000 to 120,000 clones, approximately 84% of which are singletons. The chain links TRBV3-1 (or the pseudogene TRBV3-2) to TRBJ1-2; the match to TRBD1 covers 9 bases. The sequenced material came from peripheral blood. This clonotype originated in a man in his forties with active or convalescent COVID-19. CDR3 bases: TGTGCCAGCAGCGGAACCCGGGACAGGGTTTTGGGCTACACCTTC. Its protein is CASSGTRDRVLGYTF.